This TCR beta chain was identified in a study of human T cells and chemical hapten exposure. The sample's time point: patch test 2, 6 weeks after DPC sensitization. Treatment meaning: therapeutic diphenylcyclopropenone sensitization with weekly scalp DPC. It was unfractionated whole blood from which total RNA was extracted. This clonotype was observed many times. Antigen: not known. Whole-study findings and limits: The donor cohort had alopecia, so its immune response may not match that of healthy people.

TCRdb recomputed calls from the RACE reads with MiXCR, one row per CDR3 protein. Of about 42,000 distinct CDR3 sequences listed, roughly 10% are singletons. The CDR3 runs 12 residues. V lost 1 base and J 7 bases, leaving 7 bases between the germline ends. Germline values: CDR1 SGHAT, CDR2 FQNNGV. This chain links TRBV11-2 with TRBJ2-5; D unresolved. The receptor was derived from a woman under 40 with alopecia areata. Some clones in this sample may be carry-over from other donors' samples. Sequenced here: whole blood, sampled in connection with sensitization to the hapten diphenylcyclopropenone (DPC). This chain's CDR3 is CASSLVRVTQYF. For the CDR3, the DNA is TGTGCCAGCAGCTTAGTACGGGTGACCCAGTACTTC. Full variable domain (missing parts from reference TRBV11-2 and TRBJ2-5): EAGVAQSPRYKIIEKRQSVAFWCNPISGHATLYWYQQILGQGPKLLIQFQNNGVVDDSQLPKDRFSAERLKGVDSTLKIQPAKLEDSAVYLCASSLVRVTQYFGPGTRLLVL.